These 24 T cell receptor beta chains came from one sample sequenced in a study of blood T cells in healthy people across ages. A second PCR, run for roughly 7 to 11 cycles, used a sample-barcoded 5' primer plus a J-beta primer mix. TCRdb ran MiXCR on the 5' RACE reads and lists one entry per CDR3 protein. The sample holds about 940,000 distinct CDR3 sequences, 40% to 60% seen once. The specimen sequenced was blood. These receptors were obtained from a man younger than 40 in good health.

The V gene is TRBV3-1, the J gene TRBJ2-6; no firm D call. The CDR3 extends over 18 amino acids. Looked up from germline, CDR1 is LGHDT and CDR2 is YNNKEL (reference sequence). With 4 bases removed from V and 0 bases from J, the gap between germline ends came to 16 bases. DNA of the CDR3: TGTGCCAGCAGCCTTCATTTACGTGCTCGCTCTGGGGCCAACGTCCTGACTTTC. Residues: CASSLHLRARSGANVLTF.

This clonotype showed up just a few times. The chain carries TRBV7-2 and TRBJ1-2; TRBD1 aligns across 9 bases. The germline V gene has CDR1 SGHTA and CDR2 FQGNSA. This CDR3 comprises 15 residues. With V trimmed by 5 bases and J by 4 bases, 8 bases remained unmatched. CDR3 DNA: TGTGCCAGCAGCAACCCGGGACAGGGACTCTATGGCTACACCTTC. It translates to CASSNPGQGLYGYTF.

This clonotype was counted between two and nine times. The rearrangement joins TRBV29-1 to TRBJ2-1; 8 nucleotides line up with TRBD1. With V trimmed by 4 bases and J by 2 bases, 4 bases remained unmatched. This CDR3 region has 14 residues. CDR1 SQVTM and CDR2 ANQGSEA come from the germline V gene. The CDR3 DNA is TGCAGCGTTGTCAGGGGGCGAGCCTACAATGAGCAGTTCTTC. It is translated as CSVVRGRAYNEQFF.

The chain combines TRBV5-1 with TRBJ2-7, with TRBD2 identical over 7 bases. J gave up 7 bases and V 1 base, and 11 bases lay outside the gene matches. CDR1 SGHRS and CDR2 YFSETQ come from the germline V gene. This CDR3 contains 15 residues. The DNA for the CDR3 is TGCGCCAGCAGCTTGACTAGCGTTCGTTTGGGAGAGCAGTACTTC. Residues: CASSLTSVRLGEQYF.

This clonotype was detected a few times. V is TRBV6-2 or TRBV6-3 and J is TRBJ1-2; D is undetermined. The germline CDR1 and CDR2 sequences are MNHEY and SVGEGT. V lost 7 bases and J 2 bases, leaving 17 bases between the germline ends. This CDR3 has 15 residues. The CDR3 sequence is CASTQGRGYNYGYTF. In DNA form, the CDR3 reads TGTGCCAGCACCCAAGGTCGGGGATACAACTATGGCTACACCTTC.

This clonotype was counted between two and nine times. The chain uses TRBV6-1 and TRBJ1-2; the match to TRBD1 covers 9 bases. The CDR3 totals 16 residues. V trimming: 4 bases; J trimming: 7 bases; junction bases outside the gene matches: 13. CDR1 and CDR2 (germline): MNHNS, SASEGT. CDR3 nucleotides: TGTGCCAGCAGTGCGAATATACGGGACAGGGTTGTTGGCTACACCTTC. Its protein product is CASSANIRDRVVGYTF.

The chain is built from TRBV10-3 and TRBJ2-3; 10 bases agree with TRBD2. Trimming cost V 5 bases and J 0 bases; bases outside gene matches: 2. From germline, CDR1 is ENHRY and CDR2 SYGVKD. The CDR3 length is 15 residues. DNA of the CDR3: TGTGCCATCAGTAATAGCGGGGGGAGCACAGATACGCAGTATTTT. Translation: CAISNSGGSTDTQYF.

The chain has TRBV6-6 and TRBJ2-3, with D possibly called TRBD1 or TRBD2 (5 bases each). This CDR3 has 16 residues. The germline V gene has CDR1 MNHNY and CDR2 SVGAGI (reference sequence). The V end lost 6 bases, the J end lost 3 bases, and 19 bases lay between the germline ends. The CDR3 here is CASRGRGNRATDTQYF. The CDR3 nucleotides are TGTGCCAGCAGGGGACGTGGGAATCGGGCTACAGATACGCAGTATTTT.

The chain joins TRBV18 to TRBJ1-5, with 10 nucleotides matching TRBD1. Trimming took 5 bases from V and 5 from J; bases not matched to a gene: 6. CDR3 size: 15 residues. CDR1 is KGHSH, CDR2 LQKENI, per germline. The CDR3 loop is CASSTTGGADQPQHF. The CDR3 DNA reads TGTGCCAGCTCAACGACAGGGGGCGCCGATCAGCCCCAGCATTTT.

This clonotype was counted only a few times. V and J are TRBV5-1 and TRBJ1-1, with 8 bases that match TRBD1. J lost 0 bases, V lost 2 bases, and 3 bases had no gene match. In germline, CDR1 is SGHRS, CDR2 YFSETQ. The CDR3 covers 15 residues. CDR3: CASSFTGGMNTEAFF. The CDR3 bases are TGCGCCAGCAGCTTTACAGGGGGGATGAACACTGAAGCTTTCTTT.

There are a few counts of this clonotype. V and J are TRBV12-3 or TRBV12-4 and TRBJ1-6, with TRBD1 as a possible D gene (6 bases). The length of the CDR3 is 14 residues. V lost 2 bases, J lost 7 bases, and 9 bases lay in between. This CDR3 is CASSLRTANSPLHF. The DNA of the CDR3 is TGTGCCAGCAGTTTAAGGACAGCCAATTCACCCCTCCACTTT.

This rearrangement joins TRBV9 to TRBJ1-1, with a tentative D call TRBD1 (5 bases). The CDR3 consists of 15 residues. Germline CDR1 and CDR2: SGDLS and YYNGEE. Trimming removed 2 bases at V and 3 bases at J, with 14 bases between. The CDR3 region has the DNA TGTGCCAGCAGCGTTCAAGGGACTGGGGACACTGAAGCTTTCTTT. It translates to CASSVQGTGDTEAFF.

This clonotype was picked up a small number of times. This chain links TRBV7-9 with TRBJ1-2, with 9 bases aligning to TRBD1. The CDR3 consists of 15 residues. V shed 2 bases, J shed 6 bases, and the junction held 7 bases outside the gene matches. Looked up from germline, CDR1 is SEHNR and CDR2 is FQNEAQ (reference sequence). CDR3 residues: CASSLLGQGTDGYTF. The CDR3, as DNA: TGTGCCAGCAGCTTACTCGGACAGGGGACTGATGGCTACACCTTC.

V and J are TRBV18 and TRBJ2-1; 9 bases fit TRBD1. After removal of 1 base from V and 9 bases from J, the junction contained 4 bases not matched to a gene. CDR1 and CDR2 (germline): KGHSH, LQKENI. The CDR3 consists of 14 residues. The DNA for the CDR3 is TGTGCCAGCTCACCACGGACAGGGGAGGGTGAGCAGTTCTTC. Translation gives CASSPRTGEGEQFF. The whole variable domain, filled in from reference TRBV18 and TRBJ2-1, reads NAGVMQNPRHLVRRRGQEARLRCSPMKGHSHVYWYRQLPEEGLKFMVYLQKENIIDESGMPKERFSAEFPKEGPSILRIQQVVRGDSAAYFCASSPRTGEGEQFFGPGTRLTVL.

This chain joins TRBV10-3 and TRBJ2-1, with 9 bases that match TRBD1. V gave up 2 bases and J gave up 9 bases; unmatched junction bases: 8. CDR3 length: 15 residues. Per germline, CDR1 ENHRY and CDR2 SYGVKD. The DNA of the CDR3 is TGTGCCATCAGTGAGACGGGGACAGGGAACCCTGAGCAGTTCTTC. Its protein is CAISETGTGNPEQFF.

This clonotype was seen a handful of times. The gene calls are TRBV6-4 and TRBJ2-3; D gene uncertain. V shed 2 bases and J shed 2 bases, with 5 bases lying between them. The germline V gene encodes CDR1 MRHNA and CDR2 SNTAGT. This CDR3 is built from 13 residues. CDR3 sequence reads: CASSDRNTDTQYF. CDR3 DNA sequence: TGTGCCAGCAGTGACCGGAACACAGATACGCAGTATTTT.

The chain has TRBV3-1 and TRBJ1-5, with D perhaps matching TRBD1 (6 bases). The CDR3 sequence is 14 residues long. V shed 3 bases and J shed 5 bases, with 11 bases lying between them. CDR1 and CDR2 from the germline V gene are LGHDT and YNNKEL (reference sequence). As DNA, the CDR3 is TGTGCCAGCAGCCACGGGGGGCGCGATCAGCCCCAGCATTTT. Its protein product is CASSHGGRDQPQHF.

The gene calls are TRBV20-1 and TRBJ1-1; unclear D gene. The CDR3 contains 15 residues. CDR1 is DFQATT and CDR2 is SNEGSKA in the germline V gene (reference sequence). V was cut by 3 bases and J by 1 base, with 15 bases left in between. CDR3 nucleotides: TGCAGTGCTAGTCCCCAACGGCTTACGAACACTGAAGCTTTCTTT. It yields the protein CSASPQRLTNTEAFF.

The gene calls are TRBV10-3 and TRBJ1-1; 10 bases fit TRBD1. The germline gives CDR1 ENHRY, CDR2 SYGVKD. V lost 2 bases and J lost 6; bases outside the gene matches: 6. CDR3 length equals 15 residues. CDR3 coding DNA: TGTGCCATCAGTGAGGGGACAGGGGTTATGCCTGAAGCTTTCTTT. It specifies CAISEGTGVMPEAFF.

The genes are TRBV6-6 and TRBJ2-7; D is ambiguous. With the DNA end fitting TRBJ2-5 better, the J assignment may be wrong. Per germline, CDR1 MNHNY and CDR2 SVGAGI (reference sequence). This CDR3 region has 14 residues. CDR3 residues: CASSPAKPRETQYF. For the CDR3, the DNA is TGTGCCAGCAGCCCCGCTAAGCCGCGTGAGACCCAGTACTTC.

The V call is TRBV25-1, the J call TRBJ2-7; D uncertain. Trimming stripped 2 bases from V and 4 bases from J, with 15 bases between. This CDR3 spans 15 amino acids. CDR1 is MGHDK, CDR2 SYGVNS, per germline. The CDR3 here is CASSEAEKLRYEQYF. CDR3 DNA sequence: TGTGCCAGCAGTGAAGCAGAAAAATTGAGGTACGAGCAGTACTTC.

The rearrangement joins TRBV7-9 to TRBJ1-1; 9 bases fit TRBD1. Germline loops: CDR1 SEHNR, CDR2 FQNEAQ (reference sequence). J lost 6 bases, V lost 4 bases, and 18 bases had no gene match. This CDR3 contains 18 residues. Here the CDR3 reads CASSSNYPRGTGKSEAFF. The CDR3 DNA is TGTGCCAGCAGCTCCAATTACCCAAGAGGGACAGGGAAATCTGAAGCTTTCTTT.

The chain couples TRBV11-3 to TRBJ1-4; no definite D call. Germline V gives CDR1 SGHNT, CDR2 YENEEA. With 3 bases removed from V and 8 bases from J, the gap between germline ends came to 16 bases. There are 15 residues in the CDR3. CDR3 residues: CASSFGRTEGEKLFF. The DNA of the CDR3 is TGTGCCAGCAGCTTCGGACGGACCGAAGGGGAAAAACTGTTTTTT.

The genes are TRBV10-3 and TRBJ1-6; D unresolved. CDR1 and CDR2 from the germline V gene are ENHRY and SYGVKD. The CDR3 extends over 12 amino acids. Trimming stripped 2 bases from V and 14 bases from J, with 10 bases between. The CDR3 nucleotides read TGTGCCATCAGTGAGGGGATGAGGACCCTCCACTTT. Protein product: CAISEGMRTLHF.